This TCR beta chain is from a study of blood T cell repertoires in COVID-19. Across the study: Sites in the United States, Italy and Spain provided acute and convalescent COVID-19 samples. PBMCs, B-cell-depleted T cells, or T cells provided the cDNA or gDNA that made up the material.

This CDR3 comprises 14 residues. The germline gives CDR1 LGHDT, CDR2 YNNKEL (reference sequence). The V end lost 5 bases, the J end lost 7 bases, and 12 bases lay between the germline ends. Methods used by the authors: The authors estimated nucleated cell counts from reference gene primer amplification. Method: immunoSEQ multiplex PCR; TCRdb's copy keeps in-frame clones and lacks some. That table furnishes V, J and clone size, whereas the DNA furnished D and trimming. The repertoire holds roughly 140,000 clones, with around 80% as singletons. In its sample, this clone was seen a few times. The origin of this receptor is a human donor in a cohort sampled during active COVID-19. Input material: peripheral blood. The J gene is TRBJ1-6, the V gene TRBV3-1 (or the pseudogene TRBV3-2), with D possibly TRBD1 on 5 matching bases. This chain's CDR3 is CASSGTGWNSPLHF. The DNA for the CDR3 is TGTGCCAGCAGCGGCACAGGTTGGAATTCACCCCTCCACTTT.